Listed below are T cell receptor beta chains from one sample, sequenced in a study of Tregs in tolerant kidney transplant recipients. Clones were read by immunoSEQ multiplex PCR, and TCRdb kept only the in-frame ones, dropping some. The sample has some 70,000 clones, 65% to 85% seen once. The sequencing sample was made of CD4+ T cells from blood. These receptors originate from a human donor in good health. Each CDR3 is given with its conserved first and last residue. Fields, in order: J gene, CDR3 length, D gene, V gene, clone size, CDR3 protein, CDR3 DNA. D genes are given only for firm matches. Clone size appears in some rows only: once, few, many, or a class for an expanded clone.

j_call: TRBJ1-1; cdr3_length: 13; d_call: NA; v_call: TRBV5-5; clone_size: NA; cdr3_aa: CASSVGGGAEAFF; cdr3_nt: TGTGCCAGCAGCGTAGGCGGGGGGGCTGAAGCTTTCTTT
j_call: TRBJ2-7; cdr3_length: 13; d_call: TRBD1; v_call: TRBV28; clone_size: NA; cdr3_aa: CAGSTGGRYEQYF; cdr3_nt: TGTGCCGGCAGTACAGGGGGGCGCTACGAGCAGTACTTC
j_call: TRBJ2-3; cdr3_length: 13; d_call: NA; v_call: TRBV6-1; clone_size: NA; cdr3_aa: CASSPSSADTQYF; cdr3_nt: TGTGCCAGCAGTCCGAGTAGTGCAGATACGCAGTATTTT
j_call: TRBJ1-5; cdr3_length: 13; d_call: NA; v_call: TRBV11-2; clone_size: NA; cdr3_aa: CASSTVQNQPQHF; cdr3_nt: TGTGCCAGCAGTACAGTCCAGAATCAGCCCCAGCATTTT
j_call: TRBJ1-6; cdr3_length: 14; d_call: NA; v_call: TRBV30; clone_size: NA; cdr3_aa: CAWRLYSVNSPLHF; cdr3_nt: TGTGCCTGGAGGTTATACAGCGTCAATTCACCCCTCCACTTT
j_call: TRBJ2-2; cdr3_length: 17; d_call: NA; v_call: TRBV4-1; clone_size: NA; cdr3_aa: CASSHDKPQKNTGELFF; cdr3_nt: TGCGCCAGCAGCCACGATAAACCTCAAAAGAACACCGGGGAGCTGTTTTTT
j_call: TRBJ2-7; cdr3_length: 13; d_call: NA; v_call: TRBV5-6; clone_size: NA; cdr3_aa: CASSSQGLDEQYF; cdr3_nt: TGTGCCAGCAGCTCCCAGGGTTTAGACGAGCAGTACTTC
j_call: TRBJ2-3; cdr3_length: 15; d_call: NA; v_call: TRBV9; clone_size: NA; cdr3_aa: CASSALGTIGDTQYF; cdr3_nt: TGTGCCAGCAGCGCCCTGGGGACCATAGGGGATACGCAGTATTTT
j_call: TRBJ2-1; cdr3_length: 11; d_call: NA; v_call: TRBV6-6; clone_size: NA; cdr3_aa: CASSLKGEQFF; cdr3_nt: TGTGCCAGCAGCCTTAAGGGTGAGCAGTTCTTC
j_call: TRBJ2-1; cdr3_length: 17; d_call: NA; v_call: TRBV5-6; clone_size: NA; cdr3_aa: CASSFRGGASPYNEQFF; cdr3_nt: TGTGCCAGCAGCTTCCGAGGGGGGGCCTCTCCCTACAATGAGCAGTTCTTC
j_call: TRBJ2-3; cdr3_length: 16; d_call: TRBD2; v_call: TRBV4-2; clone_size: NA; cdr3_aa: CASSPGTSGYTDTQYF; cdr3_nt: TGTGCCAGCAGCCCGGGGACTAGCGGATACACAGATACGCAGTATTTT
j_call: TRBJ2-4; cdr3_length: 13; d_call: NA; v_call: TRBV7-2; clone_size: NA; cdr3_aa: CASSLRQRNIQYF; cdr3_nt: TGTGCCAGCAGCTTAAGGCAACGGAACATTCAGTACTTC
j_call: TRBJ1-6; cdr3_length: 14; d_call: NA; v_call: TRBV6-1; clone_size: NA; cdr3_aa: CATSPNGLSAPLHF; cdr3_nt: TGTGCCACCTCACCTAATGGGCTATCGGCACCCCTCCACTTT
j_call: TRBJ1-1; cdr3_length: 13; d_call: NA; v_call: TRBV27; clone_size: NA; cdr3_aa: CASSVYGSQEAFF; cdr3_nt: TGTGCCAGCAGTGTCTATGGGAGCCAGGAAGCTTTCTTT
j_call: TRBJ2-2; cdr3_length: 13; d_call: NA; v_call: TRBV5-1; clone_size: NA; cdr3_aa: CASSFPSAGELFF; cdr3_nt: TGCGCCAGCAGCTTCCCCTCTGCCGGGGAGCTGTTTTTT
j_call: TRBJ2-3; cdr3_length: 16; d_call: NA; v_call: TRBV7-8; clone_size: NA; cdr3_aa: CASSPQVADGTDTQYF; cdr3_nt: TGTGCCAGCAGCCCTCAGGTGGCGGACGGCACAGATACGCAGTATTTT
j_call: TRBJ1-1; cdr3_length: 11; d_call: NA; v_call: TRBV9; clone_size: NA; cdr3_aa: CASSPQREAFF; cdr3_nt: TGTGCCAGCAGCCCCCAGAGGGAAGCTTTCTTT
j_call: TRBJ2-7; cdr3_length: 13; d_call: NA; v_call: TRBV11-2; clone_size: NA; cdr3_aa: CASSLGLEDEQYF; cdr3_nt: TGTGCCAGCAGCTTAGGACTAGAAGACGAGCAGTACTTC
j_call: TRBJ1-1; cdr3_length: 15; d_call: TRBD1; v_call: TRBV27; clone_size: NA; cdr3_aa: CASRSRQGDDTEAFF; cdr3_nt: TGTGCCAGCCGAAGCCGCCAGGGGGACGACACTGAAGCTTTCTTT
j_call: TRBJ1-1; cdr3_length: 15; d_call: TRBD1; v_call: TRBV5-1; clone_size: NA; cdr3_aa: CASSIGQGSPTEAFF; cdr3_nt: TGCGCCAGCAGCATAGGACAGGGTTCACCCACTGAAGCTTTCTTT
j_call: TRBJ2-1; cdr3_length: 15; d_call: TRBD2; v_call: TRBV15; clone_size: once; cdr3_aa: CATSRDEGGAGEQFF; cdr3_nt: TGTGCCACCAGCAGAGATGAAGGAGGAGCGGGGGAGCAGTTCTTC
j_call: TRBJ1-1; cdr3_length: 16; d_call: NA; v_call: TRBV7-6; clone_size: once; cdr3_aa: CASRVEGVRMNTEAFF; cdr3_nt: TGTGCCAGCAGAGTAGAGGGGGTACGGATGAACACTGAAGCTTTCTTT
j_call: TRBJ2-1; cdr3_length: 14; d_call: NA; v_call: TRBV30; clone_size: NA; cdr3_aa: CAWSVDLSRGEQFF; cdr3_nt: TGTGCCTGGAGTGTGGACCTATCGAGAGGTGAGCAGTTCTTC
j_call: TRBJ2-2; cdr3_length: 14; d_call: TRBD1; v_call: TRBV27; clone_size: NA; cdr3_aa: CASRGQANTGELFF; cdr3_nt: TGTGCCAGCAGAGGACAGGCGAACACCGGGGAGCTGTTTTTT
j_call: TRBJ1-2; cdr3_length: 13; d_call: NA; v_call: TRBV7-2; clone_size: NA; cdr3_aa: CASSYTGSYGYTF; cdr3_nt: TGTGCCAGCAGCTACACAGGGTCCTATGGCTACACCTTC
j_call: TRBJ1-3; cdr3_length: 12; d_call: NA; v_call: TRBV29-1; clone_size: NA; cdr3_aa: CSVGTAPNTIYF; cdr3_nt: TGCAGCGTTGGGACAGCCCCAAACACCATATATTTT
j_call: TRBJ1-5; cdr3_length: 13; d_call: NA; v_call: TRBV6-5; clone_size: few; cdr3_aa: CASSSAQSQPQHF; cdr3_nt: TGTGCCAGCAGTTCCGCCCAGAGTCAGCCCCAGCATTTT
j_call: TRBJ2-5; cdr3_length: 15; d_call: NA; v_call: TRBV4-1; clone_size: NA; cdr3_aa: CASSQRDFMEETQYF; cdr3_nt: TGCGCCAGCAGCCAACGGGACTTTATGGAAGAGACCCAGTACTTC
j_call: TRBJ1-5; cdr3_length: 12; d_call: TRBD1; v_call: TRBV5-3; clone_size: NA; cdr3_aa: CARSQTGQPQHF; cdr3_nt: TGTGCCAGAAGCCAGACAGGGCAGCCCCAACATTTT
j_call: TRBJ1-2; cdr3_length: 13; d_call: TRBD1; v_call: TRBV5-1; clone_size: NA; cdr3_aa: CASSPWDRGTSTF; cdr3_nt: TGCGCCAGCAGCCCATGGGACAGGGGTACGTCCACCTTC
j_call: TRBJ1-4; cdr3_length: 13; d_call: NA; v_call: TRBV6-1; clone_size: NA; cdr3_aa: CASSDGRTVKLFF; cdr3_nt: TGTGCCAGCAGTGACGGGCGAACCGTAAAACTGTTTTTT
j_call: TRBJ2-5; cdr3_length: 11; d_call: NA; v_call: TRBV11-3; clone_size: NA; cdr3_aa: CASSFGETQYF; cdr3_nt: TGTGCCAGCAGCTTTGGGGAGACCCAGTACTTC
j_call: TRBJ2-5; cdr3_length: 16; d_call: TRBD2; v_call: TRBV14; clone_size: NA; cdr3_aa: CASSHLGLAGRETQYF; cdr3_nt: TGTGCCAGCAGCCATCTCGGGCTAGCGGGCCGAGAGACCCAGTACTTC